The source of this T cell receptor (beta chain) is a study of graft-versus-host responses after intestinal transplantation. On the study more broadly: Following induction with anti-thymocyte globulin, all recipients were given tacrolimus and steroids for around three years. Study-level results: GvH clones were identified in recipient marrow, with some first appearing in ileum or blood.

As for this clone: Its antigen is undetermined.

The CDR3 runs 14 residues. Trimming pared 1 base from V and 3 bases from J, leaving 10 bases between. Germline CDR1 SGDLS, CDR2 YYNGEE. Here immunoSEQ multiplex PCR was the method, and the copy in TCRdb shows in-frame clones only, minus some. This table has 96,000 or so clones, roughly 90% appearing once. The rearrangement links TRBV9 to TRBJ2-5, with D possibly being TRBD2 (5 bases). The receptor was derived from a human donor who received an intestinal transplant. The sample here was unstimulated CD4+ T cells sorted from spleen or lymph node cells, taken before intestinal transplant. CDR3 loop: CASSVSGVEETQYF. The CDR3 region has the DNA TGTGCCAGCAGCGTATCCGGGGTGGAAGAGACCCAGTACTTC.